This TCR beta chain was documented in a study of T cells after yellow fever vaccination. Overall study results and limits: The study re-detected most primary-vaccination clones after the booster (approximately 96% CD4, 80% to 90% CD8). A secondary response was less intense yet reached its peak sooner, at day 5 versus 15. Abundant clonotypes from the bulk population could get into FACS-sorted repertoires as contaminants.

This clonotype was observed a handful of times. The antigen is undetermined. Using its own MiXCR run on the 5' RACE reads, TCRdb lists one record per CDR3 protein. Of about 210,000 distinct CDR3 sequences listed, around 3.1% are singletons. Trimming removed 4 bases from V and 6 bases from J, with 15 bases in between. The germline V gene encodes CDR1 SGHTA and CDR2 FQGNSA. This CDR3 is built from 14 residues. The source material was CD4+ T cells sorted from PBMCs, sampled 10 days after the yellow fever booster vaccination. This clonotype originated in a man aged 18 to 30 who received the YFV17D yellow fever vaccine. V gene TRBV7-2 combines with J gene TRBJ1-1, with no clear D. CDR3 bases: TGTGCCAGCAGCTCCCCGGGAGGAAAATCTGAAGCTTTCTTT. This gives the protein CASSSPGGKSEAFF.